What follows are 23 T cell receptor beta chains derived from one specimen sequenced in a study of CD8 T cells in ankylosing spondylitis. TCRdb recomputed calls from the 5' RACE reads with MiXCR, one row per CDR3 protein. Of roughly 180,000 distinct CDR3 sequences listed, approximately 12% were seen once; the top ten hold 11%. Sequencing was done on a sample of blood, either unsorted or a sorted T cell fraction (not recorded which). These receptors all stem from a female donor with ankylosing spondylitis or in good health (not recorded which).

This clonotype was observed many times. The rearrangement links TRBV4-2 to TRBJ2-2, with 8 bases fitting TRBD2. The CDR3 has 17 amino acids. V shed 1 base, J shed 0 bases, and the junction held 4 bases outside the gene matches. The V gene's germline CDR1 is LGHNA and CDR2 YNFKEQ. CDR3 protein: CASSQGDSGANTGELFF. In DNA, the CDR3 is TGTGCCAGCAGCCAAGGGGATAGCGGGGCGAACACCGGGGAGCTGTTTTTT.

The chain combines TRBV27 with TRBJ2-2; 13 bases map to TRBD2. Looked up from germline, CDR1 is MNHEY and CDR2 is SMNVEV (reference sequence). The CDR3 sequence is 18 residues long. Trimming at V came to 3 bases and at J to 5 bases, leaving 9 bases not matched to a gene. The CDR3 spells CASSFTSGRARGTGELFF. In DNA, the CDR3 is TGTGCCAGCAGTTTCACTAGCGGGAGGGCCCGAGGGACCGGGGAGCTGTTTTTT.

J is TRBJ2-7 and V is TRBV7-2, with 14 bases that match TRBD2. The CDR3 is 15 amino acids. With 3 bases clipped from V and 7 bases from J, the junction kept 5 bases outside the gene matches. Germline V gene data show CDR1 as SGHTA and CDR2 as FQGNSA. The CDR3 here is CASSFAGTSGREQYF. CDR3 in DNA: TGTGCCAGCAGCTTTGCCGGGACTAGCGGGAGAGAGCAGTACTTC.

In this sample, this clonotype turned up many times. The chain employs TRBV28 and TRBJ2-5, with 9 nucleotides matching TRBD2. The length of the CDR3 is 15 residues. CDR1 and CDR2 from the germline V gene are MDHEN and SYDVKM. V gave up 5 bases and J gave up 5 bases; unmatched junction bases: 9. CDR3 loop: CASSPPVSGSETQYF. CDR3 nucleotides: TGTGCCAGCAGTCCCCCTGTTAGCGGGAGCGAGACCCAGTACTTC.

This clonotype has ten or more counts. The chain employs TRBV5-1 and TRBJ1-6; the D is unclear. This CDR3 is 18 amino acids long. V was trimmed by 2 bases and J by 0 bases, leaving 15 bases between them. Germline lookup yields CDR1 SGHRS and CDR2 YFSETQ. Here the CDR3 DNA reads TGCGCCAGCAGCTTTGGAGGCGGACTGGGCTCCTATAATTCACCCCTCCACTTT. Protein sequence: CASSFGGGLGSYNSPLHF.

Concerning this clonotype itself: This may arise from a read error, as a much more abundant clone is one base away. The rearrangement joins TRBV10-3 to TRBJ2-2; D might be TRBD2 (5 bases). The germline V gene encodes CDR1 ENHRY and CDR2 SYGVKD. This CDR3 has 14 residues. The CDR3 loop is CAISEGLNTGELCF. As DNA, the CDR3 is TGTGCCATCAGTGAGGGGCTTAACACCGGGGAGCTGTGTTTT.

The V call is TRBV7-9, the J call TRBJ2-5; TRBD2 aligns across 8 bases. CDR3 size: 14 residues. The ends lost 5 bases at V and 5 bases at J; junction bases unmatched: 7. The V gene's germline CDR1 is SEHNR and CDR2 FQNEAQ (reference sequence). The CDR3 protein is CASSQKGLAETQYF. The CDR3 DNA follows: TGTGCCAGCAGCCAAAAAGGACTAGCCGAGACCCAGTACTTC.

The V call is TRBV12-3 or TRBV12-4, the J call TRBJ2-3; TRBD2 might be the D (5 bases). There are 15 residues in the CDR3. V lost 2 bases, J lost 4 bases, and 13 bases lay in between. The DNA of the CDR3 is TGTGCCAGCAGTTTAAATGGAGGTAGCGCAGATACGCAGTATTTT. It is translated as CASSLNGGSADTQYF.

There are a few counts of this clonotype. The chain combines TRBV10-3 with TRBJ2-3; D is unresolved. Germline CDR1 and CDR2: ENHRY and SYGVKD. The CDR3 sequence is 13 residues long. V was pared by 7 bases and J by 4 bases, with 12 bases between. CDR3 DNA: TGTGCCATCACCGCCCAACTTGCAGATACGCAGTATTTT. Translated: CAITAQLADTQYF.

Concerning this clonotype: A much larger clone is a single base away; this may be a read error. DNA for the CDR3: TGTGCCACCAGCAGACAGGGAGCCTATGGCTACGCCTTC. Its protein is CATSRQGAYGYAF. This rearrangement joins TRBV15 to TRBJ1-2; a possible D gene is TRBD1 (5 bases). The length of the CDR3 is 13 residues. CDR1 LNHNV and CDR2 YYDKDF come from the germline V gene (reference sequence). The full variable domain, completed using reference TRBV15 and TRBJ1-2, is DAMVIQNPRYQVTQFGKPVTLSCSQTLNHNVMYWYQQKSSQAPKLLFHYYDKDFNNEADTPDNFQSRRPNTSFCFLDIRSPGLGDTAMYLCATSRQGAYGYAFGSGTRLTVV.

In nucleotides, the CDR3 is TGTGCCAGCAGCGATACAGGGGGCTCAGGGGACGAGCAGTACTTC. Protein: CASSDTGGSGDEQYF. The V and J genes are TRBV9 and TRBJ2-7, with 9 nucleotides matching TRBD1. CDR1 SGDLS and CDR2 YYNGEE come from the germline V gene. The CDR3 covers 15 residues. V gave up 3 bases and J gave up 5 bases; unmatched junction bases: 9.

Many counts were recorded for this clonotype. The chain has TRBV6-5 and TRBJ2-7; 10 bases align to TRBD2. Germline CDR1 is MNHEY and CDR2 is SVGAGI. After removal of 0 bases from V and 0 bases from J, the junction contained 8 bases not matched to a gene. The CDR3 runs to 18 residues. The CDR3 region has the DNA TGTGCCAGCAGTTACTCTACTAGCGGGACCAAAAGCTCCTACGAGCAGTACTTC. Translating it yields CASSYSTSGTKSSYEQYF.

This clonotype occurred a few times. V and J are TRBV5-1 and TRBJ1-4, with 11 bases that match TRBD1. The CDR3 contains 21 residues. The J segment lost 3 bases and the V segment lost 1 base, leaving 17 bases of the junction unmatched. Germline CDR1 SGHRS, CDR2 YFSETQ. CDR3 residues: CASSLIPTRTGGASANEKLFF. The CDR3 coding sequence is TGCGCCAGCAGCTTGATACCTACTCGGACAGGGGGCGCGTCGGCTAATGAAAAACTGTTTTTT.

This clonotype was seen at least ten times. The CDR3 DNA is TGTGCCATCAGGGCTGGGCAGGGGGCTCCCGGTGAAGCTTTCTTT. Translating it yields CAIRAGQGAPGEAFF. This sequence joins TRBV10-3 and TRBJ1-1; 8 bases fit TRBD1. CDR1 is ENHRY and CDR2 is SYGVKD in the germline V gene. This CDR3 contains 15 residues. Trimming took 6 bases from V and 7 from J; bases not matched to a gene: 13.

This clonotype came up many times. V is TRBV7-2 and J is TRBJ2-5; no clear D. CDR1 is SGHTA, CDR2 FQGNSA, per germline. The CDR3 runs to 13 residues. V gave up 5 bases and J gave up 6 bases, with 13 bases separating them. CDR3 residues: CASSTHKGQTQYF. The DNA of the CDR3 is TGTGCCAGCAGCACTCACAAGGGCCAGACCCAGTACTTC.

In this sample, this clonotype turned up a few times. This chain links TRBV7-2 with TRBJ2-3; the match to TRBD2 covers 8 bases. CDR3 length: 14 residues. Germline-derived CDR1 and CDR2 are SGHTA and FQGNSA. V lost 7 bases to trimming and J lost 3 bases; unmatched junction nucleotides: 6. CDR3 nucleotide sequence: TGTGCCAGCACCAGAGGACTAGCTACAGATACGCAGTATTTT. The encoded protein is CASTRGLATDTQYF. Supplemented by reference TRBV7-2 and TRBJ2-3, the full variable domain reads GAGVSQSPSNKVTEKGKDVELRCDPISGHTALYWYRQSLGQGLEFLIYFQGNSAPDKSGLPSDRFSAERTGGSVSTLTIQRTQQEDSAVYLCASTRGLATDTQYFGPGTRLTVL.

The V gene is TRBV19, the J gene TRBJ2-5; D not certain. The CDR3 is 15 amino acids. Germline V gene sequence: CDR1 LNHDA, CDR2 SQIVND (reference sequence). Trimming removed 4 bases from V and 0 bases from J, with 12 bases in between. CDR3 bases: TGTGCCAGTAGTAGGTCCGCGCAGTACCAAGAGACCCAGTACTTC. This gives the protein CASSRSAQYQETQYF. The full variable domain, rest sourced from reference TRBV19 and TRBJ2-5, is DGGITQSPKYLFRKEGQNVTLSCEQNLNHDAMYWYRQDPGQGLRLIYYSQIVNDFQKGDIAEGYSVSREKKESFPLTVTSAQKNPTAFYLCASSRSAQYQETQYFGPGTRLLVL.

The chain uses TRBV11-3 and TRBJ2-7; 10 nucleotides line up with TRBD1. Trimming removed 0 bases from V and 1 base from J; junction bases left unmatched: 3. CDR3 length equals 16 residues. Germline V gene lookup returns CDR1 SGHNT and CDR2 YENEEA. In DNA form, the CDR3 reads TGTGCCAGCAGCTTAGAGAGGACAGGGGGATCCTACGAGCAGTACTTC. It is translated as CASSLERTGGSYEQYF.

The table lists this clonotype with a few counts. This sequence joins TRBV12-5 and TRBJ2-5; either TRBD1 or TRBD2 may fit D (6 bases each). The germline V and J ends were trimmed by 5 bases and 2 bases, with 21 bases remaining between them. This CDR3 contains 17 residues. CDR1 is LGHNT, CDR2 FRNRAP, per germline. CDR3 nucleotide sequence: TGTGCTAGTGGTACTTGGGGCGGGACAAAGCCACAAGAGACCCAGTACTTC. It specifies CASGTWGGTKPQETQYF.

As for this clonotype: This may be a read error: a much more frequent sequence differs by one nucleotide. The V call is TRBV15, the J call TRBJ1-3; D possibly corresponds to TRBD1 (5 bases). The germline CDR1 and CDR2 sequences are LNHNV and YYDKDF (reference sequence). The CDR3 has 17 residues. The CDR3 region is CAASRGREGLSGNTIYF. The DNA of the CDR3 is TGTGCCGCCAGCAGAGGACGAGAGGGGTTATCTGGAAACACCATATATTTT.

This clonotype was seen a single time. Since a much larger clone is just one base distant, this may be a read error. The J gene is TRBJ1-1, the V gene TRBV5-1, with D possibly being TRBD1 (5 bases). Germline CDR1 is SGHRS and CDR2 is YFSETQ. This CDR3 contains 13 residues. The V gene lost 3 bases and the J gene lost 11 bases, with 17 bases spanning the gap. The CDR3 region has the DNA TGCGCCAGCAGCTGGGGAGGGGAGTATGCGGCTTTCTTT. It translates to CASSWGGEYAAFF.

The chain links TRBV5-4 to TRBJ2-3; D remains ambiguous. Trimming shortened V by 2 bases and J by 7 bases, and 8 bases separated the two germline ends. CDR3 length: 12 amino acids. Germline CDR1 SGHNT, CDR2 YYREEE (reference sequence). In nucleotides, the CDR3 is TGTGCCAGCAGCTTTCTGGAGAATACGCAGTATTTT. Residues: CASSFLENTQYF.

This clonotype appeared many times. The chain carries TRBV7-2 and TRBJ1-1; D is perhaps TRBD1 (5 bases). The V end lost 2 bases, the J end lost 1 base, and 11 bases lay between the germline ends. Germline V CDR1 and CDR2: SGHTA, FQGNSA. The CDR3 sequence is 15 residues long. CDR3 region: CASSLFGAKNTEAFF. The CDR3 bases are TGTGCCAGCAGCTTATTTGGGGCAAAGAACACTGAAGCTTTCTTT.